This passage covers 18 T cell receptor beta chains from one sample sequenced in a study of metastatic and nonmetastatic thyroid tumors. TCRdb re-called the PCR reads with MiXCR. The data hold about 21,000 clones, with roughly 26% observed a single time. No patient had received any treatment before thyroid surgery. Sequencing was done on a sample of tumor tissue. The origin of the receptors is a female donor with papillary thyroid cancer or a benign thyroid nodule (not recorded which). Some clones in this sample may be carry-over from other donors' samples.

Worth noting for this clone: Germline and junction disagree at one end, which may indicate a read error. V gene TRBV12-3 or TRBV12-4 combines with J gene TRBJ2-5; 11 bases align to TRBD2. This CDR3 spans 16 amino acids. CDR3 bases: TGTGCCAGCAGCTGTTCACTAGCGGGAGCGGTAGAGACCCATTACTTC. Translated: CASSCSLAGAVETHYF.

The V gene is TRBV11-1, the J gene TRBJ2-1; no clear D. The CDR3 consists of 13 residues. CDR1 and CDR2 (germline): SGHAT, FQDESV (reference sequence). Trimming stripped 1 base from V and 5 bases from J, with 6 bases between. For the CDR3, the DNA is TGTGCCAGCAGCTTAGTTCCGAACAATGAGCAGTTCTTC. This encodes CASSLVPNNEQFF.

This clone qualifies as medium-sized. The V gene is TRBV5-8, the J gene TRBJ2-7; TRBD1 is a possible D gene (5 bases). The V and J ends lost 0 bases and 2 bases respectively, with 12 bases between them. Germline CDR1 reads SGHTS; CDR2 reads YDEGEE. This CDR3 comprises 15 residues. The CDR3 region has the DNA TGTGCCAGCAGCTTGGCCCAGGGATTCACCTACGAGCAGTACTTC. It is translated as CASSLAQGFTYEQYF.

By frequency in the sample, this clone is medium-sized (0.01 to 0.1%). The rearrangement links TRBV5-7 to TRBJ2-6, with 9 bases that match TRBD1. TRBV5-7 qualifies as an ORF whose function is uncertain. CDR3 length: 17 residues. V lost 4 bases to trimming and J lost 2 bases; unmatched junction nucleotides: 7. This CDR3 is CASSVGQGFTGANVLTF. The CDR3 region has the DNA TGTGCCAGCAGCGTGGGACAGGGTTTCACTGGGGCCAACGTCCTGACTTTC.

Many counts were recorded for this clone. The chain is built from TRBV7-8 and TRBJ2-7; D possibly corresponds to TRBD1 (6 bases). The CDR3 runs 15 residues. Germline-derived CDR1 and CDR2 are SGHVS and FQNEAQ. Between the trimmed V and J ends, which lost 1 base and 3 bases, there was a span of 13 bases. CDR3 nucleotides: TGTGCCAGCAGCTTAGAATTGGGACACCTCTACGAGCAGTACTTC. It codes for CASSLELGHLYEQYF.

This clone was observed a handful of times. A much larger clone sits a single nucleotide away, making a read error possible. This chain connects TRBV5-6 to TRBJ1-4; no clear D. The CDR3 runs to 16 residues. The germline V gene has CDR1 SGHDT and CDR2 YYEEEE. The CDR3 bases are TGTGCCAGCAGCTTAGGCCCGGGTGCAACTAATGAAAGACTGTTTTTT. Protein: CASSLGPGATNERLFF.

By frequency in the sample, this clone is medium-sized. This rearrangement joins TRBV27 to TRBJ2-3; D is uncertain. The length of the CDR3 is 14 residues. The germline V gene encodes CDR1 MNHEY and CDR2 SMNVEV (reference sequence). The germline V and J ends were trimmed by 0 bases and 2 bases, with 6 bases remaining between them. The chain's CDR3 is CASSLSTATDTQYF. The CDR3 DNA reads TGTGCCAGCAGTTTATCCACCGCCACAGATACGCAGTATTTT.

This clone was counted ten times or more. V and J are TRBV7-8 and TRBJ1-1; D is unclear. CDR1 and CDR2 from the germline V gene are SGHVS and FQNEAQ. This CDR3 has 14 amino acids. The V gene lost 1 base and the J gene lost 5 bases, with 11 bases spanning the gap. CDR3 amino acids: CASSLVSPGTEAFF. The CDR3 DNA reads TGTGCCAGCAGCTTAGTTTCTCCGGGGACTGAAGCTTTCTTT.

This clone is medium-sized by share. This chain links TRBV12-3 or TRBV12-4 with TRBJ2-3; tentative D call: TRBD2 (6 bases). Trimming cost V 8 bases and J 4 bases, with 13 bases left between them. The CDR3 runs to 13 residues. The chain's CDR3 is CASHDWGADTQYF. Written as DNA, the CDR3 is TGTGCCAGCCACGACTGGGGGGCAGATACGCAGTATTTT.

The chain links TRBV20-1 to TRBJ2-1; D tentatively fits TRBD1 or TRBD2 (6 bases each). The CDR3 extends over 14 amino acids. V shed 5 bases and J shed 4 bases, with 15 bases lying between them. The germline gives CDR1 DFQATT, CDR2 SNEGSKA (reference sequence). As DNA, the CDR3 is TGCAGTGCTCAACGACTAGGGGGGTACAATGAGCAGTTCTTC. Translating it yields CSAQRLGGYNEQFF.

This clone qualifies as medium-sized. The rearrangement uses TRBV25-1 and TRBJ2-1; perhaps D is TRBD1 or TRBD2 (5 bases each). Germline V gene sequence: CDR1 MGHDK, CDR2 SYGVNS. The CDR3 extends over 14 amino acids. V was cut by 5 bases and J by 6 bases, with 14 bases left in between. The CDR3 region is CASSSGGTGNEQFF. DNA for the CDR3: TGTGCCAGCAGTTCTGGGGGTACGGGCAATGAGCAGTTCTTC.

This clone appeared many times. The rearrangement joins TRBV20-1 to TRBJ1-5; D uncertain. Germline loops: CDR1 DFQATT, CDR2 SNEGSKA (reference sequence). V gave up 0 bases and J gave up 3 bases, with 12 bases separating them. This CDR3 spans 15 amino acids. CDR3 loop: CSARDISGPNQPQHF. The CDR3 DNA reads as TGCAGTGCTAGAGATATTTCAGGCCCCAATCAGCCCCAGCATTTT.

CDR3 amino acids: CASSRDSTEAFF. CDR3 DNA: TGTGCCAGCTCCCGGGACTCCACTGAAGCTTTCTTT. The chain links TRBV18 to TRBJ1-1, with a tentative D call TRBD1 (5 bases). The germline CDR1 and CDR2 sequences are KGHSH and LQKENI. The germline V and J ends were trimmed by 6 bases and 4 bases, with 9 bases remaining between them. The CDR3 loop spans 12 amino acids.

In its sample, this clone was seen a few times. The genes are TRBV2 and TRBJ2-7; D not resolved. The CDR3 has 14 amino acids. V was trimmed by 6 bases and J by 6 bases, leaving 18 bases between them. Germline V gene data show CDR1 as SNHLY and CDR2 as FYNNEI. This CDR3 reads CASSLDRTYGEQYF. The CDR3 DNA reads TGTGCCAGCAGCCTCGATCGGACGTACGGCGAGCAGTACTTC.

Here the CDR3 DNA reads TGTGCCTGGAGTGTACGGGGCAGGGGGCAGGGCACCGGGGAGCTGTTTTTT. It encodes CAWSVRGRGQGTGELFF. V is TRBV30 and J is TRBJ2-2; 8 bases fit TRBD1. Germline V gene sequence: CDR1 GTSNPN, CDR2 SVGIG (reference sequence). The CDR3 is 17 residues long. Trimming cost V 0 bases and J 4 bases; bases outside gene matches: 10.

This clone has just a few counts. The chain combines TRBV6-4 with TRBJ2-3; 7 bases map to TRBD1. The CDR3 is 15 residues long. The J segment lost 2 bases and the V segment lost 5 bases, leaving 7 bases of the junction unmatched. The V gene's germline CDR1 is MRHNA and CDR2 SNTAGT. The CDR3 sequence: CASSLGDRSTDTQYF. In DNA, the CDR3 is TGTGCCAGCAGTTTGGGGGACAGATCCACAGATACGCAGTATTTT.

This rearrangement joins TRBV6-2 or TRBV6-3 to TRBJ2-2; the D is unclear. The germline gives CDR1 MNHEY, CDR2 SVGEGT. The CDR3 is made up of 13 amino acids. V lost 7 bases, J lost 3 bases, and 9 bases lay in between. CDR3 amino acids: CASNLGYTGELFF. CDR3 nucleotide sequence: TGTGCCAGCAATTTAGGGTACACCGGGGAGCTGTTTTTT.

The table lists this clone with many counts. The rearrangement links TRBV6-1 to TRBJ1-2, with 9 bases that match TRBD1. V shed 7 bases, J shed 4 bases, and the junction held 10 bases outside the gene matches. Germline lookup yields CDR1 MNHNS and CDR2 SASEGT. CDR3 length equals 15 residues. DNA of the CDR3: TGTGCCAGCACCTTAGGACAGGGGTCGAGCTATGGCTACACCTTC. Translation: CASTLGQGSSYGYTF.